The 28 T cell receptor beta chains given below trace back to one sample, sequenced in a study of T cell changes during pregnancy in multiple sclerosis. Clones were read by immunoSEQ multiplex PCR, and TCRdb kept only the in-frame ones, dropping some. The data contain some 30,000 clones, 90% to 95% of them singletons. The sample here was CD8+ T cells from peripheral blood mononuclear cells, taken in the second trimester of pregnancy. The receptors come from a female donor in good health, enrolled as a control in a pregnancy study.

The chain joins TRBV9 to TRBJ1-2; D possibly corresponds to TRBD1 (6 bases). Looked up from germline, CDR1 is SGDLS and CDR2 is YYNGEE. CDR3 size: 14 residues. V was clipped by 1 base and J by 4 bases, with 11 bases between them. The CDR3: CASSVQGGAYGYTF. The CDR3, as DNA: TGTGCCAGCAGCGTACAAGGGGGGGCCTATGGCTACACCTTC.

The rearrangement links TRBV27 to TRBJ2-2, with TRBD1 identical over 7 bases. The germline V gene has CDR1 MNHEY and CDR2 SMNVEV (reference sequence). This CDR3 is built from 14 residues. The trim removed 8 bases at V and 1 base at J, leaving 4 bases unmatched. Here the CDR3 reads CASSWTGNTGELFF. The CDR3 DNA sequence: TGTGCCAGCTCGTGGACAGGGAACACCGGGGAGCTGTTTTTT.

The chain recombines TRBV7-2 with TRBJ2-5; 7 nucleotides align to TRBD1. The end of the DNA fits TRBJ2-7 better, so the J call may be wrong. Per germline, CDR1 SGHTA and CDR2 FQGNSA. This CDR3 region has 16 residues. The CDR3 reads CASSLVGIRDSYEQYF. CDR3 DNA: TGTGCCAGCAGCTTAGTTGGTATTCGGGACAGCTACGAGCAGTACTTC.

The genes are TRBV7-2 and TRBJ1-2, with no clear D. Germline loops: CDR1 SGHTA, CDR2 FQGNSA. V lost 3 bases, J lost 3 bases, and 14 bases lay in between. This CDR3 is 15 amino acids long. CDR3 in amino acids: CASSLASGLYYGYTF. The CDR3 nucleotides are TGTGCCAGCAGCTTGGCATCAGGTCTATACTATGGCTACACCTTC.

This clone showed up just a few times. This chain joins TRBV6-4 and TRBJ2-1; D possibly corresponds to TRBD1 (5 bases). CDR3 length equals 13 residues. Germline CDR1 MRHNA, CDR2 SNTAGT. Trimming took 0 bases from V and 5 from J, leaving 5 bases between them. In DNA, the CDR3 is TGTGCCAGCAGTGACTCGGACAACAATGAGCAGTTCTTC. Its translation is CASSDSDNNEQFF.

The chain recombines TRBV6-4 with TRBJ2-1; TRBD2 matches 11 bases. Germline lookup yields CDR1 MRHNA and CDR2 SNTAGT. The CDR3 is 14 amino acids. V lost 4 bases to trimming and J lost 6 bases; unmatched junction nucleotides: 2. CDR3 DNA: TGTGCCAGCAGTGCTACTAGCGGGGGCAATGAGCAGTTCTTC. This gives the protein CASSATSGGNEQFF.

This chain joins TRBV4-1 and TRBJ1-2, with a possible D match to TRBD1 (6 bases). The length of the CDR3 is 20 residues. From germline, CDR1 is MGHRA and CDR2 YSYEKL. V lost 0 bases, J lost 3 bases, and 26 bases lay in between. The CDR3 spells CASSQDQGEKGEWSDYGYTF. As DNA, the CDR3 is TGCGCCAGCAGCCAAGATCAGGGCGAGAAGGGGGAATGGTCTGACTATGGCTACACCTTC.

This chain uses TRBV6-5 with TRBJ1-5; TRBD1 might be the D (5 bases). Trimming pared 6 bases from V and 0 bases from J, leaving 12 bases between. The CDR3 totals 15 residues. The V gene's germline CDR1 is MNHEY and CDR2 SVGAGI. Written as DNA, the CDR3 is TGTGCCAGCAGCCAGACAGTTTATAGCAATCAGCCCCAGCATTTT. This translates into CASSQTVYSNQPQHF.

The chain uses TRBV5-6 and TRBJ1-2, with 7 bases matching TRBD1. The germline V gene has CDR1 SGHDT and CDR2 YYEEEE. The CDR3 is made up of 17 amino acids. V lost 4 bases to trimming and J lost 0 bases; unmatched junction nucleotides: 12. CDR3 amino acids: CASSGGQKLDPNYGYTF. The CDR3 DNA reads TGTGCCAGCAGCGGGGGACAGAAGCTCGATCCTAACTATGGCTACACCTTC. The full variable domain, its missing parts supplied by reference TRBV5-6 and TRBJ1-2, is DAGVTQSPTHLIKTRGQQVTLRCSPKSGHDTVSWYQQALGQGPQFIFQYYEEEERQRGNFPDRFSGHQFPNYSSELNVNALLLGDSALYLCASSGGQKLDPNYGYTFGSGTRLTVV.

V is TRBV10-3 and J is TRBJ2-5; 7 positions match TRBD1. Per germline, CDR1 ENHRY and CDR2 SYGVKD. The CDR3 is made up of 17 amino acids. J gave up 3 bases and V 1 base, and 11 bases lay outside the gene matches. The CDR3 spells CAISELIPGTEKETQYF. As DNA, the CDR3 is TGTGCCATCAGTGAGTTGATACCGGGGACAGAGAAAGAGACCCAGTACTTC.

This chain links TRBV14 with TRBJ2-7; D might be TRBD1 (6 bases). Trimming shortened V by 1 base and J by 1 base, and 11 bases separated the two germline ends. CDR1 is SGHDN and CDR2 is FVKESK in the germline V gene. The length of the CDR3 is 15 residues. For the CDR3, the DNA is TGTGCCAGCAGCCAAGTTACAGGGCCGTCCTACGAGCAGTACTTC. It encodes CASSQVTGPSYEQYF.

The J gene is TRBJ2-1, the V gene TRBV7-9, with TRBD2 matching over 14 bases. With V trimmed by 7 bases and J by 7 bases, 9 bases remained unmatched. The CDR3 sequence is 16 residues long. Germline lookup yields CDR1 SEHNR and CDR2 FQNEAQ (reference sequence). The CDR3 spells CASILGGTSGGNEQFF. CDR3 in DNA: TGTGCCAGCATTCTAGGGGGGACTAGCGGGGGAAATGAGCAGTTCTTC.

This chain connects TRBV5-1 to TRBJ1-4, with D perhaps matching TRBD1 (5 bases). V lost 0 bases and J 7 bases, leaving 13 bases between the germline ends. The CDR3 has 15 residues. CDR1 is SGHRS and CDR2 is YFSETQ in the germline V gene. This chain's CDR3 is CASSLDGGEGEKLFF. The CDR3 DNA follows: TGCGCCAGCAGCTTGGATGGAGGGGAGGGTGAAAAACTGTTTTTT.

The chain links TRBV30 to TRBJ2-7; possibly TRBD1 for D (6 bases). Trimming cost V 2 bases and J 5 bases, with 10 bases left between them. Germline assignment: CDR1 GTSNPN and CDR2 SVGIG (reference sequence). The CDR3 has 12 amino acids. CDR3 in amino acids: CAWSPQGNEQYF. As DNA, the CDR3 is TGTGCCTGGAGTCCACAGGGAAACGAGCAGTACTTC.

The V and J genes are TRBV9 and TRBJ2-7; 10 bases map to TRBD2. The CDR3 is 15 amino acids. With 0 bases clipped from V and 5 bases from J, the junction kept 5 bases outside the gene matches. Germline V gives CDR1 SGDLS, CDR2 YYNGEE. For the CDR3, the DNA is TGTGCCAGCAGCGTAGCTAGCGGGGGAACCCACGAGCAGTACTTC. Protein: CASSVASGGTHEQYF.

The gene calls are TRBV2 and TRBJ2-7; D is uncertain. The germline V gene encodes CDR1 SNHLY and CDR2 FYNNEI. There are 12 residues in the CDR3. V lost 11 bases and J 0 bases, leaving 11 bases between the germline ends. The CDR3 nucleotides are TGTGCCGGCGGCCGCGTCTCCTACGAGCAGTACTTC. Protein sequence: CAGGRVSYEQYF.

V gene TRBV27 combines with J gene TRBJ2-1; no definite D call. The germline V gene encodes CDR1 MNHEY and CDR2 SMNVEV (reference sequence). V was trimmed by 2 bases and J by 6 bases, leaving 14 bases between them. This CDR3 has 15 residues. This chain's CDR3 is CASSLGAHEGNEQFF. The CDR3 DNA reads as TGTGCCAGCAGTTTAGGAGCCCACGAAGGCAATGAGCAGTTCTTC.

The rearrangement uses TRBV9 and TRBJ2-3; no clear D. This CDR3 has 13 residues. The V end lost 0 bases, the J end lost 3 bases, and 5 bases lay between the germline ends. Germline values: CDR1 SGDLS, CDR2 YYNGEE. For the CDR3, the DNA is TGTGCCAGCAGCGTAGAACTGACAGATACGCAGTATTTT. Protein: CASSVELTDTQYF.

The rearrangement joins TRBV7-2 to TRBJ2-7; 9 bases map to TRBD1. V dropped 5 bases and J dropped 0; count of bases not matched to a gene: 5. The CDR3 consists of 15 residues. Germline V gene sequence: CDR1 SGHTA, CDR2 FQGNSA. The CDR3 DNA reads TGTGCCAGCAGCGTCCGGGACAGGGCCTCCTACGAGCAGTACTTC. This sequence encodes CASSVRDRASYEQYF.

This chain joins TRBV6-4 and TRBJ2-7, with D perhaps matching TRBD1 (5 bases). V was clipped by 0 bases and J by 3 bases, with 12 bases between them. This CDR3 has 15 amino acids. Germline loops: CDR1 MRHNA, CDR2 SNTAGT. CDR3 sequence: CASSDSSAGFYEQYF. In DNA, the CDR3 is TGTGCCAGCAGTGACTCGAGTGCAGGGTTCTACGAGCAGTACTTC.

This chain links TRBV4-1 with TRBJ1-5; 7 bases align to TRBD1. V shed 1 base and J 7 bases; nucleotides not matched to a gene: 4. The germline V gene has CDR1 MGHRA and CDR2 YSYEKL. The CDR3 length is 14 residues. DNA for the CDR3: TGCGCCAGCAGCCAAGCAGGGGGTAGCCAGCCCCAGCATTTT. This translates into CASSQAGGSQPQHF.

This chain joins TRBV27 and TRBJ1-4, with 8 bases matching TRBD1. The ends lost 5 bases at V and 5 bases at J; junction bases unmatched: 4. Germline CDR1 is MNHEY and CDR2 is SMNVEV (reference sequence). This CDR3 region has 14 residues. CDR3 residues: CASSRTGSNEKLFF. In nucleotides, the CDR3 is TGTGCCAGCAGTCGGACAGGGTCGAATGAAAAACTGTTTTTT. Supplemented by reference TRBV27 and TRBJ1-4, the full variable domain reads EAQVTQNPRYLITVTGKKLTVTCSQNMNHEYMSWYRQDPGLGLRQIYYSMNVEVTDKGDVPEGYKVSRKEKRNFPLILESPSPNQTSLYFCASSRTGSNEKLFFGSGTQLSVL.

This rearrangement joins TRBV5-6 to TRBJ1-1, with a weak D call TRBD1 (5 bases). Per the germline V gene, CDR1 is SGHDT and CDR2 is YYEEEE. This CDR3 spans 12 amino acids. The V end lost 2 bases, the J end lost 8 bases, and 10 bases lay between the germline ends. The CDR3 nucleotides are TGTGCCAGCAGCTTCGGCAAGGGGGAAGCTTTCTTT. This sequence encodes CASSFGKGEAFF.

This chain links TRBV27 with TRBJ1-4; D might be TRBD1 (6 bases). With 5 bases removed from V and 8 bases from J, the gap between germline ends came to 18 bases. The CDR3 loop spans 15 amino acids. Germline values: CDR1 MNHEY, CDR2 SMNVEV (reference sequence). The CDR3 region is CASSANKGVGEKLFF. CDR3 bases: TGTGCCAGCAGTGCTAATAAGGGGGTCGGGGAAAAACTGTTTTTT.

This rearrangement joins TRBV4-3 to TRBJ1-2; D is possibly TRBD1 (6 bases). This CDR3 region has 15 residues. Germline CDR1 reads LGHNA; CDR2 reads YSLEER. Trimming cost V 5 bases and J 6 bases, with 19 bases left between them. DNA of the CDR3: TGCGCCAGCAGCACCCTAGGACAGAACCGGAATGGCTACACCTTC. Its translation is CASSTLGQNRNGYTF.

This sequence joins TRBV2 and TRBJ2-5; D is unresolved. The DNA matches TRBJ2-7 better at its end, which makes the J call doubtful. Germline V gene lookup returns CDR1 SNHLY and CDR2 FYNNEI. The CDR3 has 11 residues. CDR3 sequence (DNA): TGTGCCAGCGAAGATTCCTACGAGCAGTACTTC. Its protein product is CASEDSYEQYF.

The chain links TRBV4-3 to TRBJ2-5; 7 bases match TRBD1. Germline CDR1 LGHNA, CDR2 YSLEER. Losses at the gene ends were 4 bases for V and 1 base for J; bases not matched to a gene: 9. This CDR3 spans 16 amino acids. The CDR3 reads CASSLQDRVAQETQYF. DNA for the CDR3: TGCGCCAGCAGCCTACAAGACAGGGTTGCCCAAGAGACCCAGTACTTC.

CDR3 loop: CASSYGGGRDQPQHF. The CDR3, as DNA: TGTGCCAGCAGTTATGGGGGCGGGAGGGATCAGCCCCAGCATTTT. The genes are TRBV6-5 and TRBJ1-5, with D possibly being TRBD1 (6 bases). V dropped 3 bases and J dropped 5 bases, with 14 bases sitting between them. The germline gives CDR1 MNHEY, CDR2 SVGAGI. This CDR3 is 15 amino acids long.